Ten or more counts support the clone carrying this TCR beta chain. Its antigen remains unidentified. This record belongs to a study of early T cells in non-severe SARS-CoV-2 infection. In the study overall: Sequencing used unsorted whole-blood bulk RNA, so chains lack pairing.

General study findings and limits: Database matching using VDJdb favored anti-spike CD8 responses, with private and CD4 specificities left missing.

cDNA molecules, individually, were tagged with unique molecular identifiers. MiXCR, run by TCRdb on the 5' RACE reads, gives a single entry per CDR3 protein. The sample yields fewer than 80,000 distinct CDR3 sequences, over 9% seen once. The length of the CDR3 is 15 residues. Per germline, CDR1 ENHRY and CDR2 SYGVKD. V lost 3 bases to trimming and J lost 1 base; unmatched junction nucleotides: 3. The sample consisted of whole blood, taken at baseline. This sequence originates from an adult who was a healthcare worker with PCR-confirmed SARS-CoV-2 infection or an uninfected control (not recorded which). V usage is TRBV10-3 and J usage is TRBJ2-7; 10 nucleotides agree with TRBD2. The CDR3 here is CAISDTSGASYEQYF. CDR3 coding DNA: TGTGCCATCAGTGACACTAGCGGGGCTTCCTACGAGCAGTACTTC.